The 26 T cell receptor beta chains below were found in one sample sequenced in a study of T-cell memory formation after mild COVID-19. TCRdb recomputed calls from the 5' RACE reads with MiXCR, one row per CDR3 protein. The sample lists over 40,000 distinct CDR3 sequences, around 12% occurring once. Source material: PBMCs or a T cell subset sorted from them (not recorded which). Receptor source: a man between 18 and 35 years old who had mild COVID-19 (a few samples of this study predate the infection). Cell type and time point are not known.

J is TRBJ1-2 and V is TRBV7-6; TRBD1 matches at 10 bases. With V trimmed by 5 bases and J by 3 bases, 12 bases remained unmatched. This CDR3 is built from 17 residues. Germline CDR1 reads SGHVS; CDR2 reads FNYEAQ. The CDR3 protein is CASSAPGQGLSDYGYTF. CDR3 DNA sequence: TGTGCCAGCAGCGCCCCGGGACAGGGGCTTTCGGACTATGGCTACACCTTC.

In this sample, this clonotype turned up a few times. This chain links TRBV9 with TRBJ2-7, with D perhaps matching TRBD2 (6 bases). V was shortened by 7 bases and J by 5 bases, with 19 bases between the two germline ends. CDR3 length: 14 amino acids. Looked up from germline, CDR1 is SGDLS and CDR2 is YYNGEE. The CDR3: CASGRGRRYDEQYF. Here the CDR3 DNA reads TGTGCCAGCGGGCGGGGCCGCCGTTACGACGAGCAGTACTTC.

The table lists this clonotype with a few counts. The gene calls are TRBV5-5 and TRBJ2-2, with D maybe TRBD1 (5 bases). CDR3 length equals 14 residues. The germline CDR1 and CDR2 sequences are SGHKS and YYEKEE (reference sequence). Between the trimmed V and J ends, which lost 2 bases and 2 bases, there was a span of 7 bases. The CDR3 sequence is CASSLGANTGELFF. CDR3 DNA: TGTGCCAGCAGCTTAGGGGCTAACACCGGGGAGCTGTTTTTT.

V gene TRBV6-2 or TRBV6-3 combines with J gene TRBJ2-2, with D possibly TRBD2 on 5 matching bases. The V end was cut by 2 bases, the J end by 1 base, with 5 bases between. CDR1 is MNHEY, CDR2 SVGEGT, per germline. This CDR3 is built from 14 residues. The CDR3 loop reads CASSYGRNTGELFF. DNA of the CDR3: TGTGCCAGCAGTTACGGGAGGAACACCGGGGAGCTGTTTTTT.

This clonotype was counted ten times or more. The V and J genes are TRBV5-6 and TRBJ2-1; D not resolved. Germline CDR1 reads SGHDT; CDR2 reads YYEEEE. With 2 bases removed from V and 7 bases from J, the gap between germline ends came to 4 bases. The CDR3 extends over 11 amino acids. CDR3 DNA sequence: TGTGCCAGCAGCTTTTTGAATGAGCAGTTCTTC. This gives the protein CASSFLNEQFF.

This clonotype was observed a few times. The genes are TRBV30 and TRBJ2-5; 13 bases fit TRBD2. Germline assignment: CDR1 GTSNPN and CDR2 SVGIG (reference sequence). The V segment lost 2 bases and the J segment 3 bases; nucleotides outside the gene matches: 3. The CDR3 runs to 15 residues. CDR3 coding DNA: TGTGCCTGGAGTATTGGACTAGCGGGGGAAGAGACCCAGTACTTC. Translation gives CAWSIGLAGEETQYF.

This sequence joins TRBV27 and TRBJ1-2; no clear D. The CDR3 runs 14 residues. V lost 5 bases and J 3 bases, leaving 13 bases between the germline ends. Germline lookup yields CDR1 MNHEY and CDR2 SMNVEV (reference sequence). CDR3: CASSPTRLDYGYTF. The CDR3 DNA reads as TGTGCCAGCAGTCCGACTCGTCTGGACTATGGCTACACCTTC.

This clonotype was counted only a few times. The chain links TRBV7-2 to TRBJ1-5; maybe TRBD1 (5 bases). Between the trimmed V and J ends, which lost 5 bases and 5 bases, there was a span of 13 bases. CDR1 is SGHTA and CDR2 is FQGNSA in the germline V gene. This CDR3 has 14 amino acids. In DNA, the CDR3 is TGTGCCAGCAGCCTGAGCCAGGGTTATCAGCCCCAGCATTTT. It translates to CASSLSQGYQPQHF. Filled out from reference TRBV7-2 and TRBJ1-5, the complete variable domain reads GAGVSQSPSNKVTEKGKDVELRCDPISGHTALYWYRQSLGQGLEFLIYFQGNSAPDKSGLPSDRFSAERTGGSVSTLTIQRTQQEDSAVYLCASSLSQGYQPQHFGDGTRLSIL.

The table lists this clonotype with a count of one. CDR3 protein: CATSREGQGSNQPQHF. The CDR3 DNA follows: TGTGCCACCAGCAGAGAGGGCCAAGGGAGCAATCAGCCCCAGCATTTT. The V gene is TRBV15, the J gene TRBJ1-5, with D uncertain. V was clipped by 0 bases and J by 1 base, with 10 bases between them. Germline CDR1 reads LNHNV; CDR2 reads YYDKDF (reference sequence). This CDR3 region has 16 residues.

This chain joins TRBV5-1 and TRBJ2-5, with D perhaps TRBD2 (7 bases). This CDR3 is 17 amino acids long. V lost 0 bases to trimming and J lost 0 bases, with 15 bases between them. CDR1 is SGHRS, CDR2 YFSETQ, per germline. The CDR3 nucleotides read TGCGCCAGCAGCTTGGTTTTCAGCGGGACATACCAAGAGACCCAGTACTTC. Its translation: CASSLVFSGTYQETQYF.

Only a few counts were recorded for this clonotype. The chain recombines TRBV4-1 with TRBJ2-3, with D tentatively TRBD2 (5 bases). V shed 2 bases and J shed 6 bases, with 12 bases lying between them. The CDR3 is made up of 14 amino acids. From germline, CDR1 is MGHRA and CDR2 YSYEKL. CDR3 bases: TGCGCCAGCAGCCAACTAGCCGGAGGCGATACGCAGTATTTT. This gives the protein CASSQLAGGDTQYF.

This clonotype came up many times. The chain combines TRBV7-6 with TRBJ2-5; 8 nucleotides match TRBD2. V shed 5 bases, J shed 1 base, and the junction held 6 bases outside the gene matches. Germline CDR1 reads SGHVS; CDR2 reads FNYEAQ. The length of the CDR3 is 15 residues. CDR3 protein: CASSRGGTLQETQYF. The CDR3 nucleotides are TGTGCCAGCAGCCGCGGGGGGACCCTCCAAGAGACCCAGTACTTC.

The J gene is TRBJ2-3, the V gene TRBV13; the match to TRBD2 covers 8 bases. Germline assignment: CDR1 PRHDT and CDR2 FYEKMQ (reference sequence). The V gene end was trimmed by 2 bases and the J gene end by 3 bases; junction bases not matched to a gene: 7. The CDR3 contains 16 residues. The chain's CDR3 is CASSLRRGGRTDTQYF. In nucleotides, the CDR3 is TGTGCCAGCAGCTTACGTCGGGGGGGCCGAACAGATACGCAGTATTTT.

Ten or more counts support this clonotype. This sequence joins TRBV12-3 or TRBV12-4 and TRBJ2-3; unclear D gene. V was trimmed by 6 bases and J by 4 bases, leaving 14 bases between them. CDR3 length: 14 residues. DNA of the CDR3: TGTGCCAGCAGCGCCAGGTCCGGGCCAGATACGCAGTATTTT. As protein: CASSARSGPDTQYF.

The V and J genes are TRBV7-2 and TRBJ2-1; tentative D call: TRBD2 (6 bases). The CDR3 is 12 amino acids. Trimming removed 5 bases at V and 9 bases at J, with 11 bases between. Per the germline V gene, CDR1 is SGHTA and CDR2 is FQGNSA. The CDR3 loop is CASSIGTLEQFF. The DNA for the CDR3 is TGTGCCAGCAGCATCGGGACTCTTGAGCAGTTCTTC.

This clonotype was recorded many times. V usage is TRBV7-3 and J usage is TRBJ1-1; a possible D gene is TRBD1 (6 bases). V was shortened by 2 bases and J by 2 bases, with 9 bases between the two germline ends. The CDR3 runs to 14 residues. Germline loops: CDR1 SGHTA, CDR2 FQGTGA. CDR3: CASSLGQQNTEAFF. The CDR3 DNA follows: TGTGCCAGCAGCTTAGGACAGCAAAACACTGAAGCTTTCTTT.

The rearrangement links TRBV4-1 to TRBJ1-6; D remains ambiguous. Trimming took off 0 bases at V and 5 bases at J, with 14 bases between the two ends. Germline CDR1 MGHRA, CDR2 YSYEKL. The CDR3 is made up of 17 amino acids. The CDR3 reads CASSQEGRTADNSPLHF. CDR3 in DNA: TGCGCCAGCAGCCAAGAAGGGAGGACGGCTGATAATTCACCCCTCCACTTT.

The J gene is TRBJ2-1, the V gene TRBV5-1; 9 bases map to TRBD1. Germline CDR1 SGHRS, CDR2 YFSETQ. V lost 0 bases and J lost 7; bases outside the gene matches: 5. The CDR3 has 15 amino acids. The CDR3 nucleotides are TGCGCCAGCAGCTTGGGGGGGACAGGGACGAATGAGCAGTTCTTC. Amino acid sequence: CASSLGGTGTNEQFF.

V and J are TRBV5-4 and TRBJ2-2; a possible D gene is TRBD1 (6 bases). Germline-derived CDR1 and CDR2 are SGHNT and YYREEE (reference sequence). The CDR3 totals 13 residues. Trimming removed 4 bases at V and 7 bases at J, with 11 bases between. The CDR3 loop is CASSTNRVGELFF. The CDR3 DNA follows: TGTGCCAGCAGCACGAACAGGGTCGGGGAGCTGTTTTTT.

This sequence joins TRBV5-1 and TRBJ2-3; D perhaps matches TRBD2 (5 bases). The V end lost 0 bases, the J end lost 5 bases, and 10 bases lay between the germline ends. CDR1 is SGHRS and CDR2 is YFSETQ in the germline V gene. The CDR3 is 14 amino acids. CDR3 DNA: TGCGCCAGCAGCTTGGGGCGTAGCGTAGATACGCAGTATTTT. Translating gives CASSLGRSVDTQYF.

CDR3 sequence (DNA): TGTGCCAGCAGCCTTCCTCCAGGGGGCCCCTCTAATTCACCCCTCCACTTT. Translated, it gives CASSLPPGGPSNSPLHF. The gene calls are TRBV6-5 and TRBJ1-6, with 8 bases that match TRBD1. Germline V CDR1 and CDR2: MNHEY, SVGAGI. The V segment lost 6 bases and the J segment 6 bases; nucleotides outside the gene matches: 13. The CDR3 extends over 17 amino acids.

This clonotype has ten or more counts. V is TRBV27 and J is TRBJ2-5, with D possibly matching TRBD1 (6 bases). Trimming cost V 3 bases and J 4 bases, with 9 bases left between them. The CDR3 totals 13 residues. CDR1 and CDR2 (germline): MNHEY, SMNVEV (reference sequence). This chain's CDR3 is CASSFDRIETQYF. DNA for the CDR3: TGTGCCAGCAGTTTCGACAGGATAGAGACCCAGTACTTC.

The chain couples TRBV5-1 to TRBJ2-5, with unresolved D. Germline CDR1 reads SGHRS; CDR2 reads YFSETQ. Trimming removed 3 bases from V and 2 bases from J, with 8 bases in between. The CDR3 loop spans 13 amino acids. The DNA of the CDR3 is TGCGCCAGCAGCTATGGAGCGCAAGAGACCCAGTACTTC. As protein: CASSYGAQETQYF.

This clonotype was observed at least ten times. V is TRBV11-2 and J is TRBJ2-7; D gene uncertain. This CDR3 has 12 residues. Between the trimmed V and J ends, which lost 2 bases and 6 bases, there was a span of 8 bases. CDR1 SGHAT and CDR2 FQNNGV come from the germline V gene. CDR3 region: CASSLPGCEQYF. CDR3 DNA: TGTGCCAGCAGCTTACCTGGGTGCGAGCAGTACTTC.

CDR3 DNA: TGTGCCATCAGCCCTTCGAACGGACAGGGTTTCGGTGAAAAACTGTTTTTT. Residues: CAISPSNGQGFGEKLFF. The chain links TRBV10-3 to TRBJ1-4; 8 bases are a match to TRBD1. CDR1 and CDR2 from the germline V gene are ENHRY and SYGVKD. The CDR3 length is 17 residues. The V and J ends lost 6 bases and 7 bases, in that order; junction bases with no gene match: 16.

The genes are TRBV7-9 and TRBJ2-3; D unresolved. Germline lookup yields CDR1 SEHNR and CDR2 FQNEAQ (reference sequence). V was pared by 3 bases and J by 0 bases, with 10 bases between. The CDR3 runs 15 residues. CDR3 DNA: TGTGCCAGCAGCTTCAAATCACCAAGCACAGATACGCAGTATTTT. This codes for CASSFKSPSTDTQYF.